This TCR beta chain was sequenced in a study of cytomegalovirus exposure and HLA in healthy donors. Overall study findings and caveats: Later genetic work tied a missense DCLRE1C variant to beta-chain V and J trimming.

At the time of sampling, donors were nominally healthy, though unrecorded immune exposures were likely. About this clone itself: Its antigen is unidentified.

PCR involved 60 Vbeta and 13 Jbeta primers. Measured with immunoSEQ multiplex PCR; TCRdb has only the in-frame clones, and not every one. In the table there are 200,000 or so clones, 81% of which are singletons. This CDR3 contains 14 residues. Between the trimmed V and J ends, which lost 0 bases and 10 bases, there was a span of 10 bases. Germline values: CDR1 MNHEY, CDR2 SVGAGI. The sequence was collected from a man in his forties or fifties in good health and CMV-seronegative. Source material: PBMCs. The gene calls are TRBV6-5 and TRBJ1-6; D remains ambiguous. The CDR3 protein is CASSYSELGSPLHF. DNA for the CDR3: TGTGCCAGCAGTTACTCGGAATTGGGCTCACCCCTCCACTTT.